The rows below give T cell receptor beta chains drawn from one sample of a study of T cell responses to AZD1222 COVID-19 vaccine. Profiled with immunoSEQ multiplex PCR; TCRdb holds only in-frame clones, not every one. The sample lists 150,000 to 200,000 clones, roughly 89% occurring once. Sample: peripheral blood, taken 28 days after the second AZD1222 dose. These receptors were obtained from an adult who received the AZD1222 COVID-19 vaccine. Each CDR3 is given with its conserved first and last residue. The D gene is left open where the match is weak. Not every row has a clone size; where given, it reads once, few, many or a size class.

j_call	clone_size	d_call	v_call	cdr3_nt	cdr3_aa
TRBJ2-3	.	.	TRBV9	TGTGCCAGCAGCGTAGAATGGGGGGGCACAGATACGCAGTATTTT	CASSVEWGGTDTQYF
TRBJ2-3	few	.	TRBV4-3	TGCGCCAGCAGCCAAGGTGGGGTCACAGATACGCAGTATTTT	CASSQGGVTDTQYF
TRBJ1-2	.	.	TRBV6-2/TRBV6-3	TGTGCCAGCAGTCCGTGGGGCGCAGACTATGGCTACACCTTC	CASSPWGADYGYTF
TRBJ2-7	.	.	TRBV4-1	TGCGCCAGCAGCCAGGACGGGATCCGGTACGAGCAGTACTTC	CASSQDGIRYEQYF
TRBJ1-5	.	.	TRBV5-5	TGTGCCAGCAGCTTGGGGCAGAGCAATCAGCCCCAGCATTTT	CASSLGQSNQPQHF
TRBJ2-1	.	.	TRBV6-5	TGTGCCAGCAGGCTAGGGTCCTACAATGAGCAGTTCTTC	CASRLGSYNEQFF
TRBJ1-2	.	TRBD1	TRBV19	TGTGCCAGTACTCGACAGGGCCCAAGTTATGGCTACACCTTC	CASTRQGPSYGYTF
TRBJ1-5	.	TRBD1	TRBV19	TGTGCCAGTAGTACGGGACAGCTACTCTATAGCAATCAGCCCCAGCATTTT	CASSTGQLLYSNQPQHF
TRBJ1-1	few	.	TRBV27	TGTGCCAGCAGATCCGGGATACAGGGAAACACTGAAGCTTTCTTT	CASRSGIQGNTEAFF
TRBJ2-7	.	TRBD2	TRBV27	TGTGCCAGCAGCTCCGGACTAGCGGGGGGGCCTTACCCCTACGAGCAGTACTTC	CASSSGLAGGPYPYEQYF
TRBJ2-1	.	.	TRBV19	TGTGCCAGTAGTATAGGACTGAATGAGCAGTTCTTC	CASSIGLNEQFF
TRBJ1-1	.	.	TRBV3-1/TRBV3-2	TGTGCCAGCAGCCAAGGTTCCGGGGGCTTCACTGAAGCTTTCTTT	CASSQGSGGFTEAFF
TRBJ2-7	.	.	TRBV7-9	TGTGCCAGCAGCTTAGATGGTACGGCTGGCGCCTACGAGCAGTACTTC	CASSLDGTAGAYEQYF
TRBJ2-1	.	.	TRBV5-8	TGTGCCAGCAGCTTCGGACGGGACTCTCGGTCCTACAATGAGCAGTTCTTC	CASSFGRDSRSYNEQFF
TRBJ1-4	.	.	TRBV30	TGTGCCTGGAGTGACGGCCTGTGGAGGGGAGAAAAACTGTTTTTT	CAWSDGLWRGEKLFF
TRBJ1-6	.	.	TRBV3-1/TRBV3-2	TGTGCCAGCAGCCAAGAGTGGAACAGAGGGAATTCACCCCTCCACTTT	CASSQEWNRGNSPLHF
TRBJ1-1	.	.	TRBV5-1	TGCGCCAGCAGCCAAAGGACTAATGAAGCTTTCTTT	CASSQRTNEAFF
TRBJ2-3	.	TRBD2	TRBV7-6	TGTGCCAGCAGCCCTATTGGACTAGCGGGGGGGTCAGATACGCAGTATTTT	CASSPIGLAGGSDTQYF
TRBJ1-5	.	.	TRBV7-2	TGTGCCAGCAGCCCTCAAGGGGGAATGGGTCAGCCCCAGCATTTT	CASSPQGGMGQPQHF
TRBJ2-4	.	.	TRBV6-5	TGTGCCAGCAGGCCCCAGGGGGCCAAAAACATTCAGTACTTC	CASRPQGAKNIQYF
TRBJ2-3	.	.	TRBV19	TGTGCCAGTAGTGGGGGTCGCACAGATACGCAGTATTTT	CASSGGRTDTQYF
TRBJ2-3	.	.	TRBV5-1	TGCGCCAGCAGCGTTACAGATACGCAGTATTTT	CASSVTDTQYF
TRBJ1-4	.	.	TRBV19	TGTGCCAGTCTCAACTTAGGGGGTTTATTGTTTTTT	CASLNLGGLLFF
TRBJ2-3	.	TRBD2	TRBV4-2	TGTGCCAGCAGCCAGGGGACTAGCGGGGGGGACTATACGCAGTATTTT	CASSQGTSGGDYTQYF
TRBJ2-1	.	.	TRBV11-2	TGTGCCAGCAGCTTAACCATCAGCTCCTACAATGAGCAGTTCTTC	CASSLTISSYNEQFF
TRBJ1-2	.	.	TRBV4-1	TGCGCCAGCAGCCAAGTGGTCGGGCCTAACTATGGCTACACCTTC	CASSQVVGPNYGYTF
TRBJ2-2	once	TRBD2	TRBV7-2	TGTGCCAGCAGCTTAGGACAAGGCGGGGGTTATCCCGGGGAGCTGTTTTTT	CASSLGQGGGYPGELFF
TRBJ1-5	.	.	TRBV2	TGTGCCAGCAGTGAGATCGGGGGGAACCAGCCCCAGCATTTT	CASSEIGGNQPQHF
TRBJ1-6	.	.	TRBV3-1/TRBV3-2	TGTGCCAGCAGCCAAGGGTGGAAGAGCTCCTATAATTCACCCCTCCACTTT	CASSQGWKSSYNSPLHF
TRBJ2-5	.	.	TRBV3-1/TRBV3-2	TGTGCCAGCCGACCCCCCGGAAGGACGGCTGTCGGGACCCAGTACTTC	CASRPPGRTAVGTQYF
TRBJ2-1	once	TRBD2	TRBV9	TGTGCCAGCAGCCTCACCCCGCGGGAGTACAATGAGCAGTTCTTC	CASSLTPREYNEQFF
TRBJ2-7	.	.	TRBV3-1/TRBV3-2	TGTGCCAGCAGCCAAGTGGGCGGTTCCTACGAGCAGTACTTC	CASSQVGGSYEQYF
TRBJ2-3	.	.	TRBV14	TGTGCCAGCAGCCGAGCGGGTTCCCTCACAGATACGCAGTATTTT	CASSRAGSLTDTQYF
TRBJ2-5	few	.	TRBV2	TGTGCCAGCAGTGGGGCCGCCTCCGCCAGACATCAAGAGACCCAGTACTTC	CASSGAASARHQETQYF
TRBJ1-1	.	TRBD1	TRBV5-1	TGCGCCAGCAGCTTGGCTCTCAGGGGGTCCACTGAAGCTTTCTTT	CASSLALRGSTEAFF
TRBJ2-5	.	TRBD2	TRBV5-8	TGTGCCAGCAGCTTTGCGCTGCGGGGGGGGGAGACCCAGTACTTC	CASSFALRGGETQYF
TRBJ1-2	.	.	TRBV4-3	TGCGCCAGCAGCCAAGAAGTAGGGATATCCTTTGGCTACACCTTC	CASSQEVGISFGYTF
TRBJ1-1	.	.	TRBV3-1/TRBV3-2	TGTGCCAGCAGCCAAGAGGTATCGGTTGGGAACACTGAAGCTTTCTTT	CASSQEVSVGNTEAFF
TRBJ2-7	.	TRBD1	TRBV7-6	TGTGCCAGCAGCTTAAGACCCGGACAGGGGGCACTCGAGCAGTACTTC	CASSLRPGQGALEQYF
TRBJ1-2	.	.	TRBV5-1	TGCGCCAGCAGCCAACTCCCGGGGCCCAGGGGCTATGGCTACACCTTC	CASSQLPGPRGYGYTF
TRBJ1-2	.	.	TRBV20-1	TGCAGTGCTAGTAAGGCGTCCTTGTATGGCTACACCTTC	CSASKASLYGYTF
TRBJ2-3	.	TRBD2	TRBV10-1	TGCGCCAGCAGTGAGTTGCGGGGGGGAGGGGATACGCAGTATTTT	CASSELRGGGDTQYF
TRBJ2-1	.	TRBD2	TRBV15	TGTGCCACCAGCCCTAGGAGCGGGGGGCTTGACAATGAGCAGTTCTTC	CATSPRSGGLDNEQFF
TRBJ1-4	.	.	TRBV18	TGTGCCAGCTCAGTGTCAGTTAATGAAAAACTGTTTTTT	CASSVSVNEKLFF
TRBJ1-1	.	.	TRBV6-5	TGTGCCAGCAGGCCTTGGGAGGGAGGCGGCACTGAAGCTTTCTTT	CASRPWEGGGTEAFF
TRBJ2-5	.	.	TRBV7-2	TGTGCCAGCAGCCTGGGGGGAGGAGAGACCCAGTACTTC	CASSLGGGETQYF
TRBJ2-5	.	TRBD2	TRBV5-1	TGCGCCAGCAGCCCGGGACTAGCGGGTATCCAAGAGACCCAGTACTTC	CASSPGLAGIQETQYF
TRBJ2-1	.	TRBD2	TRBV5-4	TGTGCCAGCAGCTTGATTCTAGCGGGGGGGGATGAGCAGTTCTTC	CASSLILAGGDEQFF
TRBJ2-7	.	.	TRBV6-2/TRBV6-3	TGTGCCAGCAGCGATCGCTACGAGCAGTACTTC	CASSDRYEQYF
TRBJ1-1	.	.	TRBV15	TGTGCCACCAGCACTCCGCCGGGGGGTACTGAAGCTTTCTTT	CATSTPPGGTEAFF
TRBJ2-2	.	.	TRBV5-1	TGCGCCAGCAGCCCTGTGGGGGGCGAGATCGGGGAGCTGTTTTTT	CASSPVGGEIGELFF
TRBJ1-1	few	.	TRBV6-2/TRBV6-3	TGTGCCAGCAGTCACCACCAGGGAATGAACACTGAAGCTTTCTTT	CASSHHQGMNTEAFF
TRBJ2-1	.	.	TRBV19	TGTGCCAGTAGTCTAGGGGGCTCCTACAATGAGCAGTTCTTC	CASSLGGSYNEQFF
TRBJ2-2	.	.	TRBV5-6	TGTGCCAGCAGCTTTAGAGTTGGCGGGGTAAACACCGGGGAGCTGTTTTTT	CASSFRVGGVNTGELFF